The clone carrying this T cell receptor beta chain has more than one count but fewer than ten. The antigen is not known. CDR3 length: 16 residues. V trimming: 3 bases; J trimming: 2 bases; junction bases outside the gene matches: 5. Germline V lookup: CDR1 LNHNV, CDR2 YYDKDF (reference sequence). All of the isolated RNA was reverse transcribed, so expressed TCRB transcripts were sequenced. Average reads for naive, central memory and regulatory T cell samples were about 3.7 million. Assay used: immunoSEQ multiplex PCR; TCRdb lists only in-frame clones, some missing. The repertoire has fewer than 550,000 clones, 9.5% to 12% of them found once; the top ten carry 0.045% to 0.06%. This entry is derived from a study of beta chain features in type 1 diabetes. Study details: Examination of sorted cells across all samples involved over 95 million cells.

General observations from the study: Since sequencing was performed on cDNA, cells with high TCR expression could be over-represented.

Stem cell-like memory, regulatory, central memory and naive CD4+ cells were sorted via CD45RO/CCR7/CD25/CD127/CD95/CD27. The chain joins TRBV15 to TRBJ2-3; 10 bases agree with TRBD2. The receptor's source is a woman in her late teens or twenties in good health. The sequenced material came from naive CD4+ T cells from blood. The CDR3 DNA reads as TGTGCCACCAGCAGTCGACTAGCGGGCTCCACAGATACGCAGTATTTT. This encodes CATSSRLAGSTDTQYF. Full variable domain (remainder filled in from reference TRBV15 and TRBJ2-3): DAMVIQNPRYQVTQFGKPVTLSCSQTLNHNVMYWYQQKSSQAPKLLFHYYDKDFNNEADTPDNFQSRRPNTSFCFLDIRSPGLGDTAMYLCATSSRLAGSTDTQYFGPGTRLTVL.